In this sample, the clone carrying this T cell receptor (beta chain) turned up once. Profiled with immunoSEQ multiplex PCR; TCRdb holds only in-frame clones, not every one. The top ten clones hold approximately 6.3% of a sample with under 35,000 clones, more than 70% of them seen once. The data were taken from a study of T cell clonotyping in hematopoietic cell transplantation. Time point indicated: recipient sample about 28 days before transplant, after cytoreduction. The starting material was peripheral blood mononuclear cells, obtained before stem cell transplant. The sequence was obtained from a man in his fifties with myelodysplastic syndrome. Some clones in this sample may be carry-over from other donors' samples.

The CDR3 sequence is CSVEGLGRTDGYTF. The CDR3 DNA reads TGCAGCGTTGAAGGATTAGGCAGGACTGATGGCTACACCTTC. The chain couples TRBV29-1 to TRBJ1-2; D remains unclear. This CDR3 is built from 14 residues. CDR1 and CDR2 from the germline V gene are SQVTM and ANQGSEA. V lost 1 base and J 6 bases, leaving 15 bases between the germline ends.